These 30 T cell receptor beta chains originate from one sample sequenced in a study of CD8+ T cells in alopecia areata. cDNA serving as the sequencing template came from extracted, reverse transcribed RNA. Measured with immunoSEQ multiplex PCR; TCRdb has only the in-frame clones, and not every one. The top ten hold approximately 4.3% of the sample, which has approximately 150,000 clones, approximately 60% seen once. Sample: CD4+ T cells sorted from blood. The source is a human donor in good health.

This rearrangement joins TRBV5-5 to TRBJ2-7, with 9 bases matching TRBD2. CDR1 and CDR2 (germline): SGHKS, YYEKEE (reference sequence). The CDR3 length is 14 residues. The V and J ends lost 0 bases and 6 bases, in that order; junction bases with no gene match: 4. CDR3 sequence: CASSLVAGVGEQYF. DNA for the CDR3: TGTGCCAGCAGCTTGGTAGCGGGAGTCGGCGAGCAGTACTTC.

The J gene is TRBJ1-1, the V gene TRBV5-1, with D possibly matching TRBD1 (5 bases). The CDR3 runs to 14 residues. Trimming cost V 1 base and J 0 bases, with 7 bases left between them. Germline CDR1 and CDR2: SGHRS and YFSETQ. The CDR3 here is CASSLRGLNTEAFF. CDR3 DNA: TGCGCCAGCAGCTTGAGGGGTCTGAACACTGAAGCTTTCTTT.

The rearrangement links TRBV5-1 to TRBJ2-3; D gene uncertain. Trimming took off 8 bases at V and 2 bases at J, with 6 bases between the two ends. This CDR3 is built from 11 residues. Germline V gene sequence: CDR1 SGHRS, CDR2 YFSETQ. CDR3 loop: CASRNTDTQYF. Written as DNA, the CDR3 is TGCGCCAGTCGGAACACAGATACGCAGTATTTT.

This clone has more than one count but fewer than ten. The CDR3 nucleotides read TGCAGCGTTGGGGGGTCCCTCTATGGCTACACCTTC. Translation gives CSVGGSLYGYTF. This chain connects TRBV29-1 to TRBJ1-2; D perhaps matches TRBD1 (5 bases). Germline-derived CDR1 and CDR2 are SQVTM and ANQGSEA. The CDR3 consists of 12 residues. Trimming shortened V by 4 bases and J by 4 bases, and 10 bases separated the two germline ends.

This clone was detected a few times. V usage is TRBV27 and J usage is TRBJ2-5; D is possibly TRBD2 (5 bases). Deletions cut 5 bases from V and 9 bases from J, with 13 bases between. The CDR3 has 12 amino acids. The germline gives CDR1 MNHEY, CDR2 SMNVEV (reference sequence). Here the CDR3 reads CASSARLPSQYF. DNA of the CDR3: TGTGCCAGCAGTGCTCGACTACCTTCCCAGTACTTC.

The V and J genes are TRBV29-1 and TRBJ2-7; 9 nucleotides match TRBD2. V shed 6 bases and J 3 bases; nucleotides not matched to a gene: 3. The germline CDR1 and CDR2 sequences are SQVTM and ANQGSEA. This CDR3 comprises 12 residues. In DNA form, the CDR3 reads TGCAGCGTCGGGACTAGCATCTACGAGCAGTACTTC. It specifies CSVGTSIYEQYF.

For this clone: This same CDR3 is encoded by further DNA sequences in the sample. The gene calls are TRBV29-1 and TRBJ2-6; D not certain. Germline assignment: CDR1 SQVTM and CDR2 ANQGSEA. The CDR3 has 13 amino acids. Trimming removed 4 bases at V and 2 bases at J, with 6 bases between. The CDR3 protein is CSVVRAGANVLTF. The CDR3 region has the DNA TGCAGCGTTGTCCGGGCTGGGGCCAACGTCCTGACTTTC.

V is TRBV7-8 and J is TRBJ2-7; the match to TRBD2 covers 10 bases. This CDR3 is built from 15 residues. Germline CDR1 is SGHVS and CDR2 is FQNEAQ. V shed 5 bases and J 2 bases; nucleotides not matched to a gene: 6. This chain's CDR3 is CASSLQAGGPYEQYF. For the CDR3, the DNA is TGTGCCAGCAGCCTACAAGCGGGAGGGCCCTACGAGCAGTACTTC.

This clone was seen more than once but under ten times. This chain joins TRBV2 and TRBJ2-1, with 9 bases fitting TRBD2. CDR3 length equals 14 residues. CDR1 is SNHLY, CDR2 FYNNEI, per germline. The ends lost 4 bases at V and 10 bases at J; junction bases unmatched: 8. The CDR3 sequence: CASSVSGSGSEQFF. In DNA, the CDR3 is TGTGCCAGCAGTGTTAGCGGGAGTGGGTCAGAGCAGTTCTTC.

The chain joins TRBV7-8 to TRBJ2-5, with D unresolved. Germline-derived CDR1 and CDR2 are SGHVS and FQNEAQ. V was shortened by 4 bases and J by 1 base, with 16 bases between the two germline ends. The CDR3 is 16 amino acids. In nucleotides, the CDR3 is TGTGCCAGCAGCTCGGCAACCGCTTACATCCAAGAGACCCAGTACTTC. Translated, it gives CASSSATAYIQETQYF.

This chain connects TRBV15 to TRBJ1-1; possibly TRBD1 for D (5 bases). V lost 5 bases to trimming and J lost 0 bases, with 13 bases between them. CDR1 is LNHNV, CDR2 YYDKDF, per germline (reference sequence). CDR3 length equals 15 residues. DNA for the CDR3: TGTGCCACCAGCGGTGCCACCAGGGTGAACACTGAAGCTTTCTTT. It specifies CATSGATRVNTEAFF.

This chain joins TRBV2 and TRBJ2-1; D not resolved. Trimming removed 1 base at V and 4 bases at J, with 11 bases between. The CDR3 has 15 residues. CDR1 is SNHLY, CDR2 FYNNEI, per germline. The CDR3 sequence is CASSEVVGSYNEQFF. CDR3 nucleotides: TGTGCCAGCAGTGAAGTTGTTGGTTCATACAATGAGCAGTTCTTC.

This clone has just a few counts. CDR3 coding DNA: TGTGCCTGGAGTGTACAGCCCAATCAGCCCCAGCATTTT. This sequence encodes CAWSVQPNQPQHF. The V call is TRBV30, the J call TRBJ1-5, with unresolved D. Per germline, CDR1 GTSNPN and CDR2 SVGIG (reference sequence). The germline V and J ends were trimmed by 0 bases and 3 bases, with 6 bases remaining between them. CDR3 length equals 13 residues.

The chain uses TRBV29-1 and TRBJ2-1; D not resolved. The germline V and J ends were trimmed by 0 bases and 9 bases, with 9 bases remaining between them. Germline-derived CDR1 and CDR2 are SQVTM and ANQGSEA. The CDR3 totals 12 residues. The CDR3 region has the DNA TGCAGCGTTGAAGATCAGGATACTGAGCAGTTCTTC. It is translated as CSVEDQDTEQFF.

The chain has TRBV9 and TRBJ2-3, with D possibly matching TRBD2 (7 bases). CDR1 SGDLS and CDR2 YYNGEE come from the germline V gene. V shed 3 bases and J shed 5 bases, with 16 bases lying between them. The CDR3 spans 15 residues. Here the CDR3 DNA reads TGTGCCAGCAGCGACGGGGGGCGAGGGCGAGATACGCAGTATTTT. Amino acid sequence: CASSDGGRGRDTQYF.

The rearrangement links TRBV29-1 to TRBJ2-1, with 10 bases matching TRBD2. Germline V gene lookup returns CDR1 SQVTM and CDR2 ANQGSEA. V dropped 7 bases and J dropped 2; count of bases not matched to a gene: 2. The CDR3 consists of 13 residues. The CDR3 coding sequence is TGCAGCGCTGGACTAGCGGCCTACAATGAGCAGTTCTTC. It encodes CSAGLAAYNEQFF.

The rearrangement joins TRBV7-9 to TRBJ2-3; 12 bases align to TRBD2. This CDR3 comprises 17 residues. Losses at the gene ends were 3 bases for V and 1 base for J; bases not matched to a gene: 5. CDR1 and CDR2 from the germline V gene are SEHNR and FQNEAQ (reference sequence). The CDR3 here is CASSLGLAGRGTDTQYF. The CDR3 DNA sequence: TGTGCCAGCAGCTTGGGACTAGCGGGCCGGGGCACAGATACGCAGTATTTT.

This chain joins TRBV7-9 and TRBJ2-1; 13 bases agree with TRBD2. The CDR3 spans 14 residues. J was trimmed by 9 bases and V by 5 bases; bases with no gene match: 4. Per germline, CDR1 SEHNR and CDR2 FQNEAQ (reference sequence). The CDR3: CASSRTSGSGEQFF. CDR3 coding DNA: TGTGCCAGCAGCCGGACTAGCGGGAGCGGTGAGCAGTTCTTC.

This clone appeared a few times. The chain joins TRBV25-1 to TRBJ2-7, with D possibly matching TRBD2 (6 bases). The CDR3 consists of 16 residues. Trimming pared 2 bases from V and 0 bases from J, leaving 14 bases between. The germline CDR1 and CDR2 sequences are MGHDK and SYGVNS. For the CDR3, the DNA is TGTGCCAGCAGTGAAGGCGCCGGGACTTTCTCCTACGAGCAGTACTTC. Protein sequence: CASSEGAGTFSYEQYF.

This chain connects TRBV5-1 to TRBJ2-7; TRBD2 matches at 7 bases. The CDR3 consists of 15 residues. CDR1 and CDR2 (germline): SGHRS, YFSETQ. The trim removed 2 bases at V and 4 bases at J, leaving 9 bases unmatched. Written as DNA, the CDR3 is TGCGCCAGCAGCTTAAGCGGGAAAACGGAATACGAGCAGTACTTC. Translated, it gives CASSLSGKTEYEQYF.

This clone was seen just once. This sequence joins TRBV2 and TRBJ2-1; 8 nucleotides align to TRBD2. CDR1 and CDR2 (germline): SNHLY, FYNNEI. The junction had 12 bases not matched to a gene; V was cut back by 7 bases and J by 7 bases. This CDR3 spans 15 amino acids. The CDR3 sequence is CASKRREVQQNEQFF. CDR3 in DNA: TGTGCCAGCAAAAGGCGGGAGGTACAGCAGAATGAGCAGTTCTTC.

This chain connects TRBV5-1 to TRBJ2-3; D call uncertain. Germline values: CDR1 SGHRS, CDR2 YFSETQ. This CDR3 comprises 14 residues. V gave up 7 bases and J gave up 5 bases, with 17 bases separating them. Here the CDR3 reads CASRRVLTEDTQYF. The CDR3, as DNA: TGCGCCAGCCGTAGAGTCCTCACTGAAGATACGCAGTATTTT.

J is TRBJ2-7 and V is TRBV7-9; D might be TRBD1 (6 bases). CDR3 length: 14 residues. V gave up 4 bases and J gave up 4 bases, with 14 bases separating them. CDR1 is SEHNR, CDR2 FQNEAQ, per germline (reference sequence). CDR3: CASSSDRPPYEQYF. CDR3 coding DNA: TGTGCCAGCAGCTCTGACAGGCCCCCGTACGAGCAGTACTTC. Complete variable domain (other parts from reference TRBV7-9 and TRBJ2-7): DTGVSQNPRHKITKRGQNVTFRCDPISEHNRLYWYRQTLGQGPEFLTYFQNEAQLEKSRLLSDRFSAERPKGSFSTLEIQRTEQGDSAMYLCASSSDRPPYEQYFGPGTRLTVT.

This rearrangement joins TRBV6-5 to TRBJ1-1; D is possibly TRBD1 (5 bases). This CDR3 has 15 amino acids. Trimming left V 5 bases short and J 3 bases short, with 16 bases between. In germline, CDR1 is MNHEY, CDR2 SVGAGI. CDR3 nucleotides: TGTGCCAGCAGTCATGGGACCTATCGGGACACTGAAGCTTTCTTT. This codes for CASSHGTYRDTEAFF.

The chain couples TRBV4-1 to TRBJ1-1; D ambiguous. Germline lookup yields CDR1 MGHRA and CDR2 YSYEKL. This CDR3 spans 16 amino acids. Trimming stripped 3 bases from V and 0 bases from J, with 14 bases between. The CDR3 nucleotides are TGCGCCAGCAGCCACGATGGCGGCCGCATGAACACTGAAGCTTTCTTT. Residues: CASSHDGGRMNTEAFF.

V gene TRBV5-1 combines with J gene TRBJ2-7; the match to TRBD1 covers 7 bases. The germline gives CDR1 SGHRS, CDR2 YFSETQ. V lost 4 bases and J lost 3; bases outside the gene matches: 10. CDR3 size: 15 residues. The CDR3 region is CASSLQGDSFYEQYF. The CDR3, as DNA: TGCGCCAGCAGCCTCCAGGGGGACAGCTTCTACGAGCAGTACTTC.

In this sample, this clone turned up once. J is TRBJ1-5 and V is TRBV18; D is ambiguous. This CDR3 region has 14 residues. The V gene's germline CDR1 is KGHSH and CDR2 LQKENI. V was shortened by 6 bases and J by 1 base, with 10 bases between the two germline ends. CDR3 coding DNA: TGTGCCAGCTCCACGGGTCCGAGCAATCAGCCCCAGCATTTT. Its translation: CASSTGPSNQPQHF.

This rearrangement joins TRBV5-6 to TRBJ2-6, with 7 nucleotides matching TRBD1. After removal of 4 bases from V and 13 bases from J, the junction contained 14 bases not matched to a gene. Germline-derived CDR1 and CDR2 are SGHDT and YYEEEE. This CDR3 is built from 15 residues. In DNA form, the CDR3 reads TGTGCCAGCAGCCACCAACTACAGGGGCTCTGGGTCCTGACTTTC. It translates to CASSHQLQGLWVLTF.

The chain has TRBV9 and TRBJ2-7, with 8 nucleotides matching TRBD2. V shed 4 bases, J shed 5 bases, and the junction held 8 bases outside the gene matches. The CDR3 has 14 amino acids. Per germline, CDR1 SGDLS and CDR2 YYNGEE. The CDR3 DNA is TGTGCCAGCAGCCTCGGGACTAGGGGGGACGAGCAGTACTTC. Protein product: CASSLGTRGDEQYF.

This clone was found a few times. At the DNA level, this CDR3 is encoded by other sequences in the same sample as well. The genes are TRBV29-1 and TRBJ2-1, with 7 bases aligning to TRBD1. CDR3 size: 12 residues. V gave up 4 bases and J gave up 7 bases; unmatched junction bases: 4. Germline values: CDR1 SQVTM, CDR2 ANQGSEA. The CDR3 loop is CSVGPTGNEQFF. CDR3 nucleotide sequence: TGCAGCGTTGGACCGACAGGGAATGAGCAGTTCTTC.